A single TCR beta chain is shown here with its context. Using immunoSEQ multiplex PCR, the repertoire was profiled, and TCRdb retains in-frame clones only, with some absent. This table holds 2 million to 2.5 million clones, 80% to 95% found once. The data are from a study of shared clonotypes between healthy human individuals. The specimen sequenced was naive CD4+ T cells from PBMCs. The subset was: CD45RA+ positively selected. The TCR was taken from a man younger than 30 in good health. Some clones in this sample may be carry-over from other donors' samples.

The CDR3 loop reads CASKPDSLRSYEQYF. CDR3 DNA: TGTGCCAGCAAGCCGGACAGCCTCCGCTCCTACGAGCAGTACTTC. The V and J genes are TRBV2 and TRBJ2-7; D is possibly TRBD1 (6 bases). The CDR3 is 15 residues long. Germline V gene lookup returns CDR1 SNHLY and CDR2 FYNNEI. With 7 bases removed from V and 0 bases from J, the gap between germline ends came to 16 bases.